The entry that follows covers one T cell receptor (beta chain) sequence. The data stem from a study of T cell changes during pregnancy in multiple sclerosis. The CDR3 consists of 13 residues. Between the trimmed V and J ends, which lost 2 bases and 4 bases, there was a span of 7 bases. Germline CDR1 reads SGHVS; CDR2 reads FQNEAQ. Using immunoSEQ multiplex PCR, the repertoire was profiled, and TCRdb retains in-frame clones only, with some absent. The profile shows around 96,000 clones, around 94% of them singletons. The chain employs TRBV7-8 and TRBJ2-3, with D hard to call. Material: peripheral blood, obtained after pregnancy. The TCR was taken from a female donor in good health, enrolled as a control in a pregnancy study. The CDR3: CASSLRLADTQYF. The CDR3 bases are TGTGCCAGCAGCTTACGCCTAGCAGATACGCAGTATTTT.